What follows is one TCR beta chain and its context. These data originate in a study of blood T cell repertoires in COVID-19. Data came from immunoSEQ multiplex PCR; TCRdb stores just in-frame clones and leaves some out. The sample includes approximately 210,000 clones, under 95% of them seen just once. V was pared by 3 bases and J by 7 bases, with 9 bases of the junction left unmatched. From germline, CDR1 is MDHEN and CDR2 SYDVKM. This CDR3 is built from 14 residues. The sample consisted of peripheral blood. V gene TRBV28 combines with J gene TRBJ2-7; 7 nucleotides agree with TRBD2. The TCR was taken from a man in his thirties or forties with acute or convalescent COVID-19. The CDR3 bases are TGTGCCAGCAGTTTTAGGGACTACCGTAGGGAGCAGTACTTC. The encoded protein is CASSFRDYRREQYF. Full variable domain (missing parts from reference TRBV28 and TRBJ2-7): DVKVTQSSRYLVKRTGEKVFLECVQDMDHENMFWYRQDPGLGLRLIYFSYDVKMKEKGDIPEGYSVSREKKERFSLILESASTNQTSMYLCASSFRDYRREQYFGPGTRLTVT.